The TCR beta chain under discussion was sequenced for a study of shared clonotypes between healthy human individuals. CD8 cells regarded as naive lacked CD45RO, were positively chosen for CCR7, and omitted terminally differentiated effector memory CD45RA+ cells. V lost 0 bases, J lost 8 bases, and 8 bases lay in between. CDR3 length: 13 amino acids. Germline V gives CDR1 SGHNT, CDR2 YENEEA. Some clones are missing from TCRdb's copy, which holds only in-frame ones; the method was immunoSEQ multiplex PCR. The sample has some 580,000 clones, 95% to 98% seen once. Sequencing used naive CD8+ T cells sorted from blood. The gene calls are TRBV11-3 and TRBJ2-1, with no clear D. The sequence was obtained from a man aged 25-45 years in good health. CDR3 bases: TGTGCCAGCAGCTTAGAAGTAGGCGATGAGCAGTTCTTC. Translated, it gives CASSLEVGDEQFF.